This passage covers 28 T cell receptor beta chains from one sample sequenced in a study of T-cell memory formation after mild COVID-19. TCRdb ran MiXCR on the 5' RACE reads and lists one entry per CDR3 protein. The table includes roughly 190,000 distinct CDR3 sequences, around 17% detected once. The specimen sequenced was PBMCs or a T cell subset sorted from them (not recorded which). Receptors originate from an adult woman who had mild COVID-19 (a few samples of this study predate the infection). Cell type and time point are not known.

This clonotype was found many times. The CDR3 loop is CASSYGQGNTGELFF. The CDR3 bases are TGTGCCAGCAGTTACGGGCAGGGGAACACCGGGGAGCTGTTTTTT. The chain combines TRBV6-5 with TRBJ2-2; a weak D match, TRBD1 (5 bases). Germline V CDR1 and CDR2: MNHEY, SVGAGI. The germline V and J ends were trimmed by 2 bases and 1 base, with 8 bases remaining between them. The CDR3 runs 15 residues.

Many counts were recorded for this clonotype. CDR3 in amino acids: CASSLDYTSYNEQFF. The CDR3 DNA sequence: TGTGCCAGCAGCTTAGACTATACCTCCTACAATGAGCAGTTCTTC. The rearrangement uses TRBV7-2 and TRBJ2-1; D gene uncertain. The V and J ends lost 1 base and 0 bases respectively, with 7 bases between them. Germline V lookup: CDR1 SGHTA, CDR2 FQGNSA. The CDR3 sequence is 15 residues long.

This sequence joins TRBV7-3 and TRBJ2-2; D possibly corresponds to TRBD2 (5 bases). This CDR3 has 13 residues. Trimming left V 6 bases short and J 6 bases short, with 11 bases between. CDR1 is SGHTA, CDR2 FQGTGA, per germline. The DNA for the CDR3 is TGTGCCAGCAGACCACTAGATTCCGGGGAGCTGTTTTTT. Amino acid sequence: CASRPLDSGELFF.

This clonotype was observed a few times. CDR3 coding DNA: TGTGCCACCAGTGATTTAGCGGTTGAGACCCAGTACTTC. Translation gives CATSDLAVETQYF. The chain has TRBV24-1 and TRBJ2-5; the D gene is possibly TRBD2 (5 bases). Germline CDR1 is KGHDR and CDR2 is SFDVKD. V gave up 1 base and J gave up 5 bases, with 7 bases separating them. The CDR3 loop spans 13 amino acids.

This chain links TRBV20-1 with TRBJ1-4; the D gene is possibly TRBD1 (6 bases). The CDR3 totals 15 residues. Germline V CDR1 and CDR2: DFQATT, SNEGSKA (reference sequence). Trimming left V 0 bases short and J 4 bases short, with 12 bases between. The CDR3 reads CSARDQTGHNEKLFF. In DNA, the CDR3 is TGCAGTGCTAGAGATCAGACAGGTCATAATGAAAAACTGTTTTTT.

This clonotype was seen a few times. The chain recombines TRBV6-1 with TRBJ1-4; TRBD1 matches at 7 bases. This CDR3 has 15 amino acids. Losses at the gene ends were 4 bases for V and 3 bases for J; bases not matched to a gene: 5. Germline loops: CDR1 MNHNS, CDR2 SASEGT. The CDR3 DNA reads TGTGCCAGCAGTGCAACCGGGACAGCTAATGAAAAACTGTTTTTT. This codes for CASSATGTANEKLFF.

This clonotype has a handful of counts. The chain has TRBV20-1 and TRBJ1-1; no clear D. The CDR3 loop spans 15 amino acids. The germline V and J ends were trimmed by 6 bases and 3 bases, with 20 bases remaining between them. Germline V gene data show CDR1 as DFQATT and CDR2 as SNEGSKA (reference sequence). In nucleotides, the CDR3 is TGCAGTGCACTACCCGGTGGACGGGTGGACACTGAAGCTTTCTTT. This codes for CSALPGGRVDTEAFF.

The sample holds a few counts of this clonotype. The chain has TRBV4-1 and TRBJ2-2; D might be TRBD1 (6 bases). The CDR3 consists of 17 residues. In germline, CDR1 is MGHRA, CDR2 YSYEKL. V was cut by 0 bases and J by 6 bases, with 17 bases left in between. The CDR3 DNA reads as TGCGCCAGCAGCCAAGACCTTACAGGGTTGAAGGCCGGGGAGCTGTTTTTT. As protein: CASSQDLTGLKAGELFF.

This clonotype was seen more than once but under ten times. The V gene is TRBV12-3 or TRBV12-4, the J gene TRBJ2-1; D not resolved. The V and J ends lost 3 bases and 4 bases respectively, with 10 bases between them. This CDR3 comprises 14 residues. The CDR3 reads CASSFSAEYNEQFF. CDR3 bases: TGTGCCAGCAGTTTCTCGGCTGAGTACAATGAGCAGTTCTTC.

This clonotype occurred a few times. The V and J genes are TRBV7-2 and TRBJ1-2; possibly TRBD1 for D (6 bases). The CDR3 is 14 amino acids. Trimming cost V 4 bases and J 2 bases, with 11 bases left between them. Germline V gene data show CDR1 as SGHTA and CDR2 as FQGNSA. CDR3 sequence reads: CASSSKTGNYGYTF. In nucleotides, the CDR3 is TGTGCCAGCAGCTCAAAGACAGGAAACTATGGCTACACCTTC. Based on the CDR3 plus reference TRBV7-2 and TRBJ1-2, the full variable domain is GAGVSQSPSNKVTEKGKDVELRCDPISGHTALYWYRQSLGQGLEFLIYFQGNSAPDKSGLPSDRFSAERTGGSVSTLTIQRTQQEDSAVYLCASSSKTGNYGYTFGSGTRLTVV.

The V and J genes are TRBV12-3 or TRBV12-4 and TRBJ2-3, with D possibly being TRBD2 (6 bases). The CDR3 has 15 residues. Trimming took off 3 bases at V and 5 bases at J, with 15 bases between the two ends. DNA for the CDR3: TGTGCCAGCAGTTTTGGCGGGGCCGGTGGAGATACGCAGTATTTT. This gives the protein CASSFGGAGGDTQYF.

This chain uses TRBV24-1 with TRBJ2-5, with D perhaps being TRBD1 or TRBD2 (5 bases each). This CDR3 is built from 16 residues. The germline V gene encodes CDR1 KGHDR and CDR2 SFDVKD. Between the trimmed V and J ends, which lost 4 bases and 5 bases, there was a span of 19 bases. The CDR3, as DNA: TGTGCCACCAGTGACCGAAGGGACGCCGTCCGGGAGACCCAGTACTTC. As protein: CATSDRRDAVRETQYF.

This clonotype appeared a few times. The V gene is TRBV3-1, the J gene TRBJ1-5, with D possibly being TRBD1 (5 bases). Trimming left V 0 bases short and J 5 bases short, with 11 bases between. Germline lookup yields CDR1 LGHDT and CDR2 YNNKEL (reference sequence). The CDR3 extends over 15 amino acids. CDR3 in amino acids: CASSQEEQVHQPQHF. CDR3 nucleotide sequence: TGTGCCAGCAGCCAAGAGGAACAGGTCCATCAGCCCCAGCATTTT.

This clonotype has more than one count but fewer than ten. The chain employs TRBV5-1 and TRBJ2-7; 8 bases match TRBD1. Germline V gene data show CDR1 as SGHRS and CDR2 as YFSETQ. The CDR3 has 15 amino acids. V lost 5 bases to trimming and J lost 1 base; unmatched junction nucleotides: 8. The CDR3 DNA sequence: TGCGCCAGCAGGTCTCCGGGACAGGCTTCCTACGAGCAGTACTTC. Its protein product is CASRSPGQASYEQYF.

This chain joins TRBV7-9 and TRBJ2-3, with D maybe TRBD1 (6 bases). The V end lost 5 bases, the J end lost 6 bases, and 18 bases lay between the germline ends. The length of the CDR3 is 15 residues. Germline values: CDR1 SEHNR, CDR2 FQNEAQ (reference sequence). The CDR3 DNA is TGTGCCAGCAGCCCCTATACGGGGACACACGATACGCAGTATTTT. Protein: CASSPYTGTHDTQYF.

This clonotype was counted at least ten times. Relative to the germline gene, one junction end is altered; a read error may explain this. For the CDR3, the DNA is TGTGCTAGCAGCTTAGGACTAGGCTACGAGCAGTACTTC. It encodes CASSLGLGYEQYF. The rearrangement links TRBV7-7 to TRBJ2-7; 7 bases fit TRBD2. The germline V gene has CDR1 SSHAT and CDR2 FNYEAQ (reference sequence). The CDR3 runs to 13 residues. The full variable domain, rest sourced from reference TRBV7-7 and TRBJ2-7, is GAGVSQSPRYKVTKRGQDVTLRCDPISSHATLYWYQQALGQGPEFLTYFNYEAQPDKSGLPSDRFSAERPEGSISTLTIQRTEQRDSAMYRCASSLGLGYEQYFGPGTRLTVT.

This clonotype was picked up many times. V usage is TRBV14 and J usage is TRBJ2-3; D possibly uses TRBD1 or TRBD2 (5 bases each). The germline V gene has CDR1 SGHDN and CDR2 FVKESK. V was clipped by 4 bases and J by 3 bases, with 20 bases between them. This CDR3 spans 17 amino acids. In DNA, the CDR3 is TGTGCCAGCAGCCCCGGGGACCCCTTTGTAGGGACAGATACGCAGTATTTT. Its translation is CASSPGDPFVGTDTQYF.

This clonotype was seen many times. The chain joins TRBV5-1 to TRBJ2-3; 8 positions match TRBD1. After removal of 4 bases from V and 6 bases from J, the junction contained 10 bases not matched to a gene. The CDR3 totals 15 residues. Germline V gene lookup returns CDR1 SGHRS and CDR2 YFSETQ. The CDR3 bases are TGCGCCAGCAGCCACCGGACAGGGTTTCGCGATACGCAGTATTTT. This encodes CASSHRTGFRDTQYF.

This chain uses TRBV28 with TRBJ2-1, with 9 bases fitting TRBD1. Germline V gene lookup returns CDR1 MDHEN and CDR2 SYDVKM. The CDR3 is 15 amino acids. Unmatched junction bases numbered 10, after V lost 7 bases and J lost 6 bases. CDR3 sequence: CASNPPDRGPNEQFF. The DNA of the CDR3 is TGTGCCAGCAACCCCCCGGACAGGGGTCCCAATGAGCAGTTCTTC.

In this sample, this clonotype turned up a few times. The CDR3: CASSPYGQVDTEAFF. CDR3 nucleotides: TGTGCCAGCAGCCCCTACGGTCAGGTGGACACTGAAGCTTTCTTT. The chain joins TRBV12-3 or TRBV12-4 to TRBJ1-1; D is uncertain. V shed 6 bases and J shed 3 bases, with 17 bases lying between them. The length of the CDR3 is 15 residues.

The chain couples TRBV6-2 or TRBV6-3 to TRBJ1-1; D unclear. The germline gives CDR1 MNHEY, CDR2 SVGEGT. Trimming removed 4 bases at V and 0 bases at J, with 12 bases between. CDR3 size: 15 residues. In DNA form, the CDR3 reads TGTGCCAGCAGTTTACCTAGACGGTTGAACACTGAAGCTTTCTTT. This gives the protein CASSLPRRLNTEAFF.

This chain uses TRBV9 with TRBJ2-5, with D perhaps given as TRBD1 or TRBD2 (6 bases each). Trimming removed 4 bases from V and 1 base from J, with 14 bases in between. Germline CDR1 is SGDLS and CDR2 is YYNGEE. The CDR3 spans 15 residues. Written as DNA, the CDR3 is TGTGCCAGCAGCCGCGGAGGGGGTCCCCAAGAGACCCAGTACTTC. Protein sequence: CASSRGGGPQETQYF.

This clonotype was detected only a few times. The chain recombines TRBV6-5 with TRBJ2-3, with 8 positions matching TRBD2. The length of the CDR3 is 15 residues. Germline CDR1 MNHEY, CDR2 SVGAGI. J lost 5 bases, V lost 0 bases, and 4 bases had no gene match. In nucleotides, the CDR3 is TGTGCCAGCAGTTACTCGAACGGGAGGGGAGATACGCAGTATTTT. Residues: CASSYSNGRGDTQYF.

This chain uses TRBV30 with TRBJ2-2; the D gene could be TRBD1 or TRBD2 (5 bases each). CDR1 and CDR2 (germline): GTSNPN, SVGIG (reference sequence). CDR3 length: 14 amino acids. Between the trimmed V and J ends, which lost 8 bases and 6 bases, there was a span of 19 bases. In DNA, the CDR3 is TGTGCCGTGACCTCGACTGGGGACGCCGGGGAGCTGTTTTTT. Protein product: CAVTSTGDAGELFF.

The sample holds a few counts of this clonotype. The chain couples TRBV4-2 to TRBJ1-2, with D hard to call. Germline CDR1 is LGHNA and CDR2 is YNFKEQ. Between the trimmed V and J ends, which lost 0 bases and 4 bases, there was a span of 9 bases. The CDR3 loop spans 14 amino acids. The CDR3 here is CASSQDQLSYGYTF. The CDR3 DNA is TGTGCCAGCAGCCAAGATCAACTGTCCTATGGCTACACCTTC.

The CDR3 DNA sequence: TGTGCCAGCTCACCACCGCAAAGCGGGAGCAGTACAGATACGCAGTATTTT. Protein: CASSPPQSGSSTDTQYF. J is TRBJ2-3 and V is TRBV18; TRBD2 aligns across 8 bases. The V and J ends lost 0 bases and 3 bases, in that order; junction bases with no gene match: 8. The CDR3 length is 17 residues. In germline, CDR1 is KGHSH, CDR2 LQKENI.

The chain recombines TRBV24-1 with TRBJ2-3; TRBD2 matches 14 bases. Germline loops: CDR1 KGHDR, CDR2 SFDVKD. V gave up 5 bases and J gave up 0 bases; unmatched junction bases: 6. The CDR3 runs to 18 residues. The CDR3 reads CATSGLAGGPGSTDTQYF. The CDR3 coding sequence is TGTGCCACCAGTGGACTAGCGGGAGGGCCGGGGAGCACAGATACGCAGTATTTT.

This chain connects TRBV24-1 to TRBJ2-2; D possibly corresponds to TRBD2 (6 bases). The CDR3 is 15 residues long. V lost 12 bases to trimming and J lost 1 base, with 17 bases between them. The germline CDR1 and CDR2 sequences are KGHDR and SFDVKD. CDR3 sequence (DNA): TGTGCCTCTAGGGACGGGGGAGGGAACACCGGGGAGCTGTTTTTT. Its translation is CASRDGGGNTGELFF.